What follows describes a single T cell receptor beta chain. The CDR3 is 15 residues long. Germline trimming cut 6 bases from V and 4 bases from J; bases unmatched to any gene: 9. Germline V lookup: CDR1 MNHEY, CDR2 SVGAGI. Every HIV-positive participant received treatment in the United States. Amounts of roughly 0.85-10 million cryopreserved PBMC were held in the samples before DNA extraction. The data were obtained in a study of long-term antiretroviral therapy in people with HIV. The libraries were made with immunoSEQ v3.0 at survey level. Repertoires were generated with immunoSEQ multiplex PCR, while TCRdb's copy carries only in-frame clones and drops some. The profile covers 20,000 to 25,000 clones, with approximately 81% appearing a single time and under 3.5% taken by the ten largest.

Source: unsorted PBMCs, taken 1.9 years after starting antiretroviral therapy. The TCR sequence derives from a woman between 50 and 59 years old with HIV. The rearrangement links TRBV6-5 to TRBJ1-1; 9 bases line up with TRBD1. CDR3 region: CASRLKTGGVTEAFF. In DNA form, the CDR3 reads TGTGCCAGCAGACTAAAGACAGGGGGTGTCACTGAAGCTTTCTTT.